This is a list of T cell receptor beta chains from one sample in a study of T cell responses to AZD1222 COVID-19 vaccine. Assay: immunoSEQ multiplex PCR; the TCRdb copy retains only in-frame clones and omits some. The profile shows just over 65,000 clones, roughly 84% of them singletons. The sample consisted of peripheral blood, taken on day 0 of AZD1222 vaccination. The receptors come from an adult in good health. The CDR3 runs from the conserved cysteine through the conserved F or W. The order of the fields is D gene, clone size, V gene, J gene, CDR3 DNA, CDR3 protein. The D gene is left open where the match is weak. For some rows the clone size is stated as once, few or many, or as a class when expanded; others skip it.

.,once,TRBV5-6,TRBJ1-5,TGTGCCAGCAGCTTGGCGCGGGGGGCAATTACCAATCAGCCCCAGCATTTT,CASSLARGAITNQPQHF
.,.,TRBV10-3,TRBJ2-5,TGTGCCACCGGCGGACCTAAAGAGACCCAGTACTTC,CATGGPKETQYF
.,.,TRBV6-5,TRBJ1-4,TGTGCCAGCAGAGGGTGGGGGACTAATGAAAAACTGTTTTTT,CASRGWGTNEKLFF
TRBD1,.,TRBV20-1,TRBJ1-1,TGCAGTGCAAGTACAGGGGGGATGAACACTGAAGCTTTCTTT,CSASTGGMNTEAFF
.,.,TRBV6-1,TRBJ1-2,TGTGCCAGCAGTGAAGAAAGCGCCAGGAGCTACACCTTC,CASSEESARSYTF
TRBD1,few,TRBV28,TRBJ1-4,TGTGCCACCAAGGGGCAGGGGGCCGCTAATGAAAAACTGTTTTTT,CATKGQGAANEKLFF
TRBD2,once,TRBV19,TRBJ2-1,TGTGCCAGTAGTATAATTGGGACTAGCGGGACCGACAATGAGCAGTTCTTC,CASSIIGTSGTDNEQFF
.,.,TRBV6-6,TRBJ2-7,TGTGCCAGCAGTTATACGGGAGCCGATTCCGAGCAGTACTTC,CASSYTGADSEQYF
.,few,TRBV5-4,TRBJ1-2,TGTGCCAGCAGCTTGAGTACGGACAACTATGGCTACACCTTC,CASSLSTDNYGYTF
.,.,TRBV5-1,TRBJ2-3,TGCGCCAGCAGCTTACAGGATCCTACTAGCACAGATACGCAGTATTTT,CASSLQDPTSTDTQYF
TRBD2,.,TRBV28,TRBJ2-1,TGTGCCAGCAGTAAACCGGGACTAGCGGGAGGCAATGAGCAGTTCTTC,CASSKPGLAGGNEQFF
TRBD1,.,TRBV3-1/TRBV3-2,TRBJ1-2,TGTGCCAGCAGCCAAGGCTCCGGGACAGTCTTCTATGGCTACACCTTC,CASSQGSGTVFYGYTF
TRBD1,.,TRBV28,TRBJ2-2,TGTGCCAGCAGTTTTTGGGACAGGGTGAGCACCGGGGAGCTGTTTTTT,CASSFWDRVSTGELFF
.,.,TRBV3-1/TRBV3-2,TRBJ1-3,TGTGCCAGCAGCCCCCGGGTCTCTGGAAACACCATATATTTT,CASSPRVSGNTIYF
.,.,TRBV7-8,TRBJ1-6,TGTGCCAGCAGCTTAGCGACGAGGGTGGTGGAAAATTCACCCCTCCACTTT,CASSLATRVVENSPLHF
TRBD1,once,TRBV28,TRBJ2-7,TGTGCCAGCAGTTTCGGGACAGGGGTTCCCTACGAGCAGTACTTC,CASSFGTGVPYEQYF
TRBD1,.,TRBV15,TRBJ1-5,TGTGCCACCAGCTCCGACAGGGGCTCCCATCAGCCCCAGCATTTT,CATSSDRGSHQPQHF
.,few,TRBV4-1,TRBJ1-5,TGCGCCAGCAGCCATGGACACCTTCTTAGCAATCAGCCCCAGCATTTT,CASSHGHLLSNQPQHF
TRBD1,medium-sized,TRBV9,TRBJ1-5,TGTGCCAGCAGCCCCGGACAGGGCAATCAGCCCCAGCATTTT,CASSPGQGNQPQHF
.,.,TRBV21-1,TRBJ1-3,TGTGCCAGCAGTAGGTGGGACCTCGGAAACACCATATATTTT,CASSRWDLGNTIYF
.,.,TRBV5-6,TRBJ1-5,TGTGCCAGCAGCAGGGCGGCCCAGCCCCAGCATTTT,CASSRAAQPQHF
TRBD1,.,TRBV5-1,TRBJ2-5,TGCGCCAGCAGCGGGGGACAGGTGGGGACCCAGTACTTC,CASSGGQVGTQYF
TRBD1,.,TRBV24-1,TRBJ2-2,TGTGCCACCAGTGATGGCGACAGGGCGAACACCGGGGAGCTGTTTTTT,CATSDGDRANTGELFF